The source of this TCR beta chain is a study of shared clonotypes between healthy human individuals. General study findings and limits: The sole specimen, blood, was sampled, and tissue repertoires likely differ. Sequencing depth was a factor that was expected to affect clonotype sharing among donors.

The V gene lost 6 bases and the J gene lost 0 bases, with 12 bases spanning the gap. CDR1 MNHEY and CDR2 SVGAGI come from the germline V gene. The CDR3 runs 15 residues. Worth noting for this clone: Its antigen remains unknown.

On ten immunoSEQ deep assay plates, unsorted PBMC DNA was sequenced. The data were produced by immunoSEQ multiplex PCR, yet TCRdb's version contains in-frame clones alone and is incomplete. The profile shows some 490,000 clones, approximately 82% of them singletons. Approximately 91 million PBMCs supplied genomic DNA for unsorted samples. This receptor was taken from a woman in her thirties or forties in good health. Some clones in this sample may be carry-over from other donors' samples. This chain links TRBV6-5 with TRBJ2-1; D gene unclear. Material for sequencing was PBMCs. CDR3 in DNA: TGTGCCAGCAGCGGTCCGGAAAGCTCCTACAATGAGCAGTTCTTC. Its translation is CASSGPESSYNEQFF.